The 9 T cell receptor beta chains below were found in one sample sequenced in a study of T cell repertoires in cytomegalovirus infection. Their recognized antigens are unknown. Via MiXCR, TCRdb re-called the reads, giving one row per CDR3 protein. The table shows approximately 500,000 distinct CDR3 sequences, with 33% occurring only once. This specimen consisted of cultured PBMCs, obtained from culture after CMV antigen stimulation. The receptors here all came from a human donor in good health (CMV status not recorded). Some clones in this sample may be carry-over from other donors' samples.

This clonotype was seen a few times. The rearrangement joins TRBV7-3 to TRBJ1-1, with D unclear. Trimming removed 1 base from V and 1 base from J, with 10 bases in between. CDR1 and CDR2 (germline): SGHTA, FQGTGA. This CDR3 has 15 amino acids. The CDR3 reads CASSLNPQRNTEAFF. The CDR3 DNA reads TGTGCCAGCAGCTTAAATCCACAGCGGAACACTGAAGCTTTCTTT.

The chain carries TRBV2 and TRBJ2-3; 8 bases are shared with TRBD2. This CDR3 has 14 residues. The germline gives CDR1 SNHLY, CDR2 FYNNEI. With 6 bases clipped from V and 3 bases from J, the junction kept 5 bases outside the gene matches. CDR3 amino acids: CASSGRELTDTQYF. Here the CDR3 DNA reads TGTGCCAGCAGCGGGAGGGAGTTAACAGATACGCAGTATTTT. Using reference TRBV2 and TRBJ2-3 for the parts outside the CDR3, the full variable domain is EPEVTQTPSHQVTQMGQEVILRCVPISNHLYFYWYRQILGQKVEFLVSFYNNEISEKSEIFDDQFSVERPDGSNFTLKIRSTKLEDSAMYFCASSGRELTDTQYFGPGTRLTVL.

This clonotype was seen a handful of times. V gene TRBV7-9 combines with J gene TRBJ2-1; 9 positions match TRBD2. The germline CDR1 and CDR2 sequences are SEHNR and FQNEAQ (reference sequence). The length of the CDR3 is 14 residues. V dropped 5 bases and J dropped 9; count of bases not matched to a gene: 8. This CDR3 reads CASSPPLAGTEQFF. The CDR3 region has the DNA TGTGCCAGCAGCCCCCCGCTAGCGGGAACTGAGCAGTTCTTC.

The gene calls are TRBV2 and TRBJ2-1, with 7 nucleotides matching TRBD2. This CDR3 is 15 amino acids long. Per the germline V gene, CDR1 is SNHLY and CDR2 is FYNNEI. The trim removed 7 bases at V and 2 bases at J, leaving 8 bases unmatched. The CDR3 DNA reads TGTGCCAGCACTCCCCCCGGGACTACCTACAATGAGCAGTTCTTC. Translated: CASTPPGTTYNEQFF.

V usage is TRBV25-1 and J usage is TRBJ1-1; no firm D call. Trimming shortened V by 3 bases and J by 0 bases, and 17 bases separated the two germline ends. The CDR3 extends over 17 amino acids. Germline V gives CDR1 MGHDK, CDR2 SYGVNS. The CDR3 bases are TGTGCCAGCAGTGAGGACCTCGGCGCGTTCATGAACACTGAAGCTTTCTTT. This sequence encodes CASSEDLGAFMNTEAFF.

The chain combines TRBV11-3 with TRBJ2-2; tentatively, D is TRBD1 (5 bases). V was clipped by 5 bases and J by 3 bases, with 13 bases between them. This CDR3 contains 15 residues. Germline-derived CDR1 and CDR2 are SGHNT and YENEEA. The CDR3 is CASSVARVYTGELFF. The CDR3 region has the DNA TGTGCCAGCAGCGTCGCCAGGGTGTACACCGGGGAGCTGTTTTTT.

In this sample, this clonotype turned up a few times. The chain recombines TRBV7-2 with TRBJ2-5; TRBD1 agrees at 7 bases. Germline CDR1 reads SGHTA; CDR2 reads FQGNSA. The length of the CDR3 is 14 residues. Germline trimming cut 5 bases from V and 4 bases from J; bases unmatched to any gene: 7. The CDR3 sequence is CASSPGQTGETQYF. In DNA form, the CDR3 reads TGTGCCAGCAGCCCGGGACAGACAGGAGAGACCCAGTACTTC.

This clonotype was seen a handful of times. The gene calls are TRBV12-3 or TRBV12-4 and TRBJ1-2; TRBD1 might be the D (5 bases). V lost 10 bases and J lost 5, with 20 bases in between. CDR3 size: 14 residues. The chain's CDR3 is CATSERGRGYGYTF. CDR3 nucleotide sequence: TGTGCCACTTCGGAGAGGGGCCGGGGGTATGGCTACACCTTC.

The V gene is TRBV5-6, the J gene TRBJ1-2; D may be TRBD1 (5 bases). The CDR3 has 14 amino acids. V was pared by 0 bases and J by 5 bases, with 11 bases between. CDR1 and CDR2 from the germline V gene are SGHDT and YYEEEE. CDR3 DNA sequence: TGTGCCAGCAGCTTGGATGGAGGGGAGTATGGCTACACCTTC. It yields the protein CASSLDGGEYGYTF.